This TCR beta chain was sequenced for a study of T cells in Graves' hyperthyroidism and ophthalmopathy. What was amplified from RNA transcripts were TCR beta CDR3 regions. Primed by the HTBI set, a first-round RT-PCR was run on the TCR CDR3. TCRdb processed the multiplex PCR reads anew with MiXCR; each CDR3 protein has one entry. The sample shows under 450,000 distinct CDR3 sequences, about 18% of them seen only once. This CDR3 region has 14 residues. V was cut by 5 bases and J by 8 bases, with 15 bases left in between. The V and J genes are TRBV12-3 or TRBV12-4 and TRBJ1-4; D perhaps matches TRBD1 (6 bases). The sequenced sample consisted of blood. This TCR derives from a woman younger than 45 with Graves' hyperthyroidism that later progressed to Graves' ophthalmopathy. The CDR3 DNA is TGTGCCAGCAGTCGACGAGGGGGGGGAGAAAAACTGTTTTTT. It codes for CASSRRGGGEKLFF.